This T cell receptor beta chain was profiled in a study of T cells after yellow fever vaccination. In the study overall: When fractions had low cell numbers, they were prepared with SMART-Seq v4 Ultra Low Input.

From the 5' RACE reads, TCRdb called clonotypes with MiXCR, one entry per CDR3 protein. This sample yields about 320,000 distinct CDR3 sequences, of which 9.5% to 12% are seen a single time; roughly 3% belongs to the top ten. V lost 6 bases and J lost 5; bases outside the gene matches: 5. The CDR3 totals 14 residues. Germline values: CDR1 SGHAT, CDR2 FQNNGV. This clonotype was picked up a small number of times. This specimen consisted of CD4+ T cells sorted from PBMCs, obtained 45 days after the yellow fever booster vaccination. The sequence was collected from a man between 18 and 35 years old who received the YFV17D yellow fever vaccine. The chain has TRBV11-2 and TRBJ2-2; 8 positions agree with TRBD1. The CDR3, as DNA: TGTGCCAGCAGTAGGACAGGGTGGACCGGGGAGCTGTTTTTT. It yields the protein CASSRTGWTGELFF.